This T cell receptor beta chain is from a study of T cell responses to AZD1222 COVID-19 vaccine. The ends were cut back, 4 bases at V and 1 base at J, with 16 bases in the middle. Germline assignment: CDR1 SEHNR and CDR2 FQNEAQ (reference sequence). The CDR3 sequence is 16 residues long. Study-wide results and limits: There were mostly white British donors and more females than males, and clonal diversity was possibly underestimated.

Method: immunoSEQ multiplex PCR; TCRdb's copy keeps in-frame clones and lacks some. The data show 170,000 or so clones, roughly 91% seen once. Remarks on this clone: Its antigen remains unknown.

The specimen was peripheral blood, collected 28 days after the second dose of the MenACWY control vaccine. This receptor was identified in an adult who received the MenACWY meningococcal vaccine as a control. The chain combines TRBV7-9 with TRBJ1-2; a weak D match, TRBD1 (6 bases). This chain's CDR3 is CASSSETGNNNYGYTF. The DNA for the CDR3 is TGTGCCAGCAGCTCCGAAACAGGGAATAATAACTATGGCTACACCTTC.